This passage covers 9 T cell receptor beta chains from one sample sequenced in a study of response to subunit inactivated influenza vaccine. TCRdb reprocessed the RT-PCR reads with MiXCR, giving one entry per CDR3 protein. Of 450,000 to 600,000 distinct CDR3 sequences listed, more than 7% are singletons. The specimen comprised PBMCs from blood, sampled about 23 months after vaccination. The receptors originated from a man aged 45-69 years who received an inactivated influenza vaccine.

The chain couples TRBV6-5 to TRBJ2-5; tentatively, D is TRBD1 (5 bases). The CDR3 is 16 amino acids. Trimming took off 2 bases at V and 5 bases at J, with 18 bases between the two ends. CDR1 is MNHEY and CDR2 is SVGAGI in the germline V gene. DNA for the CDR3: TGTGCCAGCAGTTACGGTCGGACACTGAGTATGGAGACCCAGTACTTC. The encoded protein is CASSYGRTLSMETQYF.

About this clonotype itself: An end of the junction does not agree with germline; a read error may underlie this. The CDR3 region has the DNA TGCAGGGTTGTGGAGGGGCAGTATAGCAATCAGCCCCAGCATTTT. This gives the protein CRVVEGQYSNQPQHF. The rearrangement links TRBV29-1 to TRBJ1-5; D is possibly TRBD1 (5 bases). There are 15 residues in the CDR3. Germline V gene lookup returns CDR1 SQVTM and CDR2 ANQGSEA.

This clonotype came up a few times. CDR3 DNA: TGTGCCAGCAGCCGTAGCCGGGGGGGCCTATACACAGATACGCAGTATTTT. It translates to CASSRSRGGLYTDTQYF. The chain is built from TRBV12-3 or TRBV12-4 and TRBJ2-3, with 8 bases fitting TRBD2. After removal of 6 bases from V and 2 bases from J, the junction contained 13 bases not matched to a gene. The CDR3 length is 17 residues.

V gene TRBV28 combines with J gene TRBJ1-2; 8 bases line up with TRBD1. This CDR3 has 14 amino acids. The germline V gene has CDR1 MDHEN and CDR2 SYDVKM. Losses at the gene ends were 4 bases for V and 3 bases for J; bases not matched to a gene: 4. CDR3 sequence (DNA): TGTGCCAGCAGTTCCCCGGACAGGGACTATGGCTACACCTTC. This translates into CASSSPDRDYGYTF.

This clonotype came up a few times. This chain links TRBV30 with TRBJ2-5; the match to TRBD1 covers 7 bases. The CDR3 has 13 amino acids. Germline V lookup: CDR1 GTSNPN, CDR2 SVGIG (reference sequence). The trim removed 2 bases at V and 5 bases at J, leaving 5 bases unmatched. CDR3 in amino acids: CAWSLTGVETQYF. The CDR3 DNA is TGTGCCTGGAGTCTCACAGGGGTTGAGACCCAGTACTTC. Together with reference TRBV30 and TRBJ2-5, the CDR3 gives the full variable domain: SQTIHQWPATLVQPVGSPLSLECTVEGTSNPNLYWYRQAAGRGLQLLFYSVGIGQISSEVPQNLSASRPQDRQFILSSKKLLLSDSGFYLCAWSLTGVETQYFGPGTRLLVL.

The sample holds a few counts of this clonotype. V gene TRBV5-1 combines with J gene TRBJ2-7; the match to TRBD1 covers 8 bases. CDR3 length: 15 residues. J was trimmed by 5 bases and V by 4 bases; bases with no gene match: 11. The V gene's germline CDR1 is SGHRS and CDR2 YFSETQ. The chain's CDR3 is CASSGSTGVGHEQYF. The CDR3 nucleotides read TGCGCCAGCAGCGGCTCGACAGGGGTGGGCCACGAGCAGTACTTC.

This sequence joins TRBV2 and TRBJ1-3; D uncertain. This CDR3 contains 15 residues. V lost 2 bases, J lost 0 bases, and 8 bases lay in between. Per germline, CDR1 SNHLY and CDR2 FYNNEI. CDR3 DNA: TGTGCCAGCAGTGAAACGGCACTCTCTGGAAACACCATATATTTT. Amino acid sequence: CASSETALSGNTIYF.

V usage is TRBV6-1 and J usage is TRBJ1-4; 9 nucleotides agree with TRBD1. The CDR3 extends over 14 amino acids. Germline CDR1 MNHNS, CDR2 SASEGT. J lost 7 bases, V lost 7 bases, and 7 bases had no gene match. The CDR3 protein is CASKNRGQSEKLFF. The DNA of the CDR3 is TGTGCCAGCAAAAACAGGGGGCAAAGTGAAAAACTGTTTTTT.

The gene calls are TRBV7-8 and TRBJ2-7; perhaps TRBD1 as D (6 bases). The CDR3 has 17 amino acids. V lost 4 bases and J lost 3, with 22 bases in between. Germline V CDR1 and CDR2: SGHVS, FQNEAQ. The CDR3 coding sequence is TGTGCCAGCAGCTCCCAGACAGGCCGTGTTAGGCACTACGAGCAGTACTTC. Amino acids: CASSSQTGRVRHYEQYF.